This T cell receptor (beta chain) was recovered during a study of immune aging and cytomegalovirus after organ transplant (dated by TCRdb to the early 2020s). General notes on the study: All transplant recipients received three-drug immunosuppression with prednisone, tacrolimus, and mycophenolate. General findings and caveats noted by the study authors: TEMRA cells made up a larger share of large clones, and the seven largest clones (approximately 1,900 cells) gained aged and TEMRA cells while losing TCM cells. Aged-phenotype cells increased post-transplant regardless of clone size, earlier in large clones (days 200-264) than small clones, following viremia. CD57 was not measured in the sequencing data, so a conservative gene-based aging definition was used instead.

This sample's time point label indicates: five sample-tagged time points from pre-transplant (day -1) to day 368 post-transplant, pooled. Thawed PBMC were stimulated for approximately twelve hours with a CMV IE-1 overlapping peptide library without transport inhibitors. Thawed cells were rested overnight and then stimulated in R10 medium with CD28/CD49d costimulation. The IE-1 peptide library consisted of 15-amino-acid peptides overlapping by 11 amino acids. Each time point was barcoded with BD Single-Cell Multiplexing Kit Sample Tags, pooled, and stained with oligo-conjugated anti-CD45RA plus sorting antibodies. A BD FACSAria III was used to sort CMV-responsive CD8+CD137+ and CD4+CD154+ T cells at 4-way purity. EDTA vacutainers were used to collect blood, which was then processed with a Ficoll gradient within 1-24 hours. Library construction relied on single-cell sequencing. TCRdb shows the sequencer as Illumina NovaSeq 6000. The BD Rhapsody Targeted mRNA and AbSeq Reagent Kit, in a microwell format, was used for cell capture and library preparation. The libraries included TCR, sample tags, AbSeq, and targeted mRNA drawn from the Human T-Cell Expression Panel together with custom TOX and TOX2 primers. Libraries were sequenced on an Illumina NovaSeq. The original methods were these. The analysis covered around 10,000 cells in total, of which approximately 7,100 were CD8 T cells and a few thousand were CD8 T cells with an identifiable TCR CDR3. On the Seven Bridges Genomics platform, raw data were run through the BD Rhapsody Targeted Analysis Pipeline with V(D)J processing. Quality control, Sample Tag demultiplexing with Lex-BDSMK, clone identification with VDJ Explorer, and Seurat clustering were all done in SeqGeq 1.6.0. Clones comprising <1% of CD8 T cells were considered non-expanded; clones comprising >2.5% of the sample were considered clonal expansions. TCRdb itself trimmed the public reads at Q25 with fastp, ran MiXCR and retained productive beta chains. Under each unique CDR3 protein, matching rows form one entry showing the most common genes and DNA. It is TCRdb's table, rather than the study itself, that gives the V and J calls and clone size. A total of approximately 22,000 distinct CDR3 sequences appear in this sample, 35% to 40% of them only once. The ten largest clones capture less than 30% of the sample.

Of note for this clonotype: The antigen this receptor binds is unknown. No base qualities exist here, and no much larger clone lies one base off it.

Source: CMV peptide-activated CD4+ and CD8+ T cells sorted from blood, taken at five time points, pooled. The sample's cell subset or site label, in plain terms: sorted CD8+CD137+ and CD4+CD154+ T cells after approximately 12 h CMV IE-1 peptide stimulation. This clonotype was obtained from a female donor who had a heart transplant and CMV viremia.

The CDR3 region: CASSLASTDTQYF. The DNA is as follows: TGCGCCAGCAGCTTGGCTAGCACAGATACGCAGTATTTT. The chain was built from TRBV5-1 and TRBJ2-3; the D gene identity is not certain. The trim is 0 bases for V and 0 bases for J, with a gap of 2 bases between the germline ends. The CDR1 and CDR2 encoded by the germline V gene are SGHRS and YFSETQ. Measured from the cysteine to the phenylalanine, the CDR3 is 13 residues long. CDR3 DNA is the only sequence kept; it has 39 bases, read in frame from the first base.